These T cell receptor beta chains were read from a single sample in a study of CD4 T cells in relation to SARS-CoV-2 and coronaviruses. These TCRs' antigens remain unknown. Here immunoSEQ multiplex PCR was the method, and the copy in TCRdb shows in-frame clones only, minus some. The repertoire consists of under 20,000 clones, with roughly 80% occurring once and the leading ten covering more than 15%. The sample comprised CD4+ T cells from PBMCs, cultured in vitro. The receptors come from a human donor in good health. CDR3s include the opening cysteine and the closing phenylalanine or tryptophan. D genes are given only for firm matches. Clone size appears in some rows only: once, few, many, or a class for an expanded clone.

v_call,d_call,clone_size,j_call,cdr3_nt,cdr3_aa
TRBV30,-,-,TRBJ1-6,TGTGCCTGGAGTGCGCAGAGCTCCTATAATTCACCCCTCCACTTT,CAWSAQSSYNSPLHF
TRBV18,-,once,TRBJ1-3,TGTGCCAGCTCACCCCTTGGGGAGGAATCTGGAAACACCATATATTTT,CASSPLGEESGNTIYF
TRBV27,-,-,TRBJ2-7,TGTGCCAGCAGTTTGAGGACAGAGGCCACCTACGAGCAGTACTTC,CASSLRTEATYEQYF
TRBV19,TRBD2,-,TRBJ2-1,TGTGCCAGTAGTACCGGGACTAGCGGGAGAAATGAGCAGTTCTTC,CASSTGTSGRNEQFF
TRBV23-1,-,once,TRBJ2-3,TGCGCCAGCAGTCTAAGGTCAAGCACAGATACGCAGTATTTT,CASSLRSSTDTQYF
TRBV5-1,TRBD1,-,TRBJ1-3,TGCGCCAGCAGCTCCACAGGGGGCGGTGGAAACACCATATATTTT,CASSSTGGGGNTIYF
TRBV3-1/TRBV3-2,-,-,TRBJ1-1,TGTGCCAGCAGCCAGGTCACAAACACTGAAGCTTTCTTT,CASSQVTNTEAFF
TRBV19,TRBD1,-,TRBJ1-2,TGTGCCAGTAGCTCAATGGGACAGGGTACTAACTATGGCTACACCTTC,CASSSMGQGTNYGYTF
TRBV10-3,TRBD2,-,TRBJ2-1,TGTGCCATCAGCCGCCGGGAGGTAGCGGGAGTCGGGTACAATGAGCAGTTCTTC,CAISRREVAGVGYNEQFF
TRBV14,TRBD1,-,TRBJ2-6,TGTGCCAGCAGCCAAGCGGGACAGGGGATGATAGGGGCCAACGTCCTGACTTTC,CASSQAGQGMIGANVLTF
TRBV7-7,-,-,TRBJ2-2,TGTGCCAGCAGCTCTGACACCGGGGAGCTGTTTTTT,CASSSDTGELFF
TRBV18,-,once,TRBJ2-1,TGTGCCAGCTCACCACCGGAGGCTTCCTCCTACAATGAGCAGTTCTTC,CASSPPEASSYNEQFF
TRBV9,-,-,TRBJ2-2,TGTGCCAGCAGCGAGAGGTCTAGCGTCTCCGGGGAGCTGTTTTTT,CASSERSSVSGELFF
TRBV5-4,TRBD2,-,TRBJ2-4,TGTGCCAGCAGCCCCGGGGGGAGGGATGAAAACATTCAGTACTTC,CASSPGGRDENIQYF
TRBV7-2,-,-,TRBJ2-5,TGTGCCAGCAGCCCCCAATCGAATTTAAAGACCCAGTACTTC,CASSPQSNLKTQYF
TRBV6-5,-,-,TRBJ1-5,TGTGCCAGCAGTTACCCCGTACAATATAGCAATCAGCCCCAGCATTTT,CASSYPVQYSNQPQHF
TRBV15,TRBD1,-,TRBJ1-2,TGTGCCACCAGCAGAGTACAGGGGGCGCGATTCTATGGCTACACCTTC,CATSRVQGARFYGYTF
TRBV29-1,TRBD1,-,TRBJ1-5,TGCAGCGTTGCCAGCGGGACAGGGCCTCAGCCCCAGCATTTT,CSVASGTGPQPQHF
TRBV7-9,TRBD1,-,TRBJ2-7,TGTGCCAGCGCCTCCCCCGGACAGGGCCGGGGGGAGCAGTACTTC,CASASPGQGRGEQYF
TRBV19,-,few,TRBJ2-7,TGTGCCAGTAGTAATTATCTATTTCCGAGGGGACAAGGCTACGAGCAGTACTTC,CASSNYLFPRGQGYEQYF
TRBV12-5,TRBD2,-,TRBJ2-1,TGTGCTAGTGGTGTTGGGACTAGCGGGTCCCACAATGAGCAGTTCTTC,CASGVGTSGSHNEQFF
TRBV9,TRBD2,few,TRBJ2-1,TGTGCCAGCAGCGTCACGGGACTAGCGGGGAGCAATGAGCAGTTCTTC,CASSVTGLAGSNEQFF
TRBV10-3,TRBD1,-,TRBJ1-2,TGTGCCATCAGTTCGGGGACAGCACAAGGCTACACCTTC,CAISSGTAQGYTF
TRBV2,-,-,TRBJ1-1,TGTGCCAGCTCAACCGCCAGGAACACTGAAGCTTTCTTT,CASSTARNTEAFF